This T cell receptor beta chain is drawn from a study of blood T cell repertoires in COVID-19. CDR3 size: 16 residues. Germline V gene sequence: CDR1 SGHTA, CDR2 FQGNSA. V was clipped by 2 bases and J by 8 bases; unmatched bases: 10. Original processing methods: Counts of nucleated cells, estimated from reference gene primer amplification, were obtained. Here immunoSEQ multiplex PCR was the method, and the copy in TCRdb shows in-frame clones only, minus some. D and trimming come from the DNA, and the V and J calls and clone size come from that table. The profile shows 200,000 or so clones, over 75% of them singletons.

This chain joins TRBV7-2 and TRBJ2-1; 9 positions match TRBD1. The receptor comes from a man at least 80 years old with acute or convalescent COVID-19. The sample taken for sequencing was peripheral blood. The CDR3 coding sequence is TGTGCCAGCAGCTTATATCCGGACAGGGGCGAGGATGAGCAGTTCTTC. Translated, it gives CASSLYPDRGEDEQFF.